The 31 T cell receptor beta chains listed next were all sequenced from one sample in a study of shared clonotypes between healthy human individuals. Assay used: immunoSEQ multiplex PCR; TCRdb lists only in-frame clones, some missing. Of about 2.4 million clones listed, 80% to 95% are singletons. Sequenced: naive CD4+ T cells from PBMCs. Specified subset: CD45RA+ positively selected. The receptor set was obtained from a man aged 18 to 29 in good health. Some clones in this sample may be carry-over from other donors' samples.

The chain combines TRBV5-1 with TRBJ2-7; 8 bases fit TRBD2. The CDR3 length is 16 residues. Trimming at V came to 4 bases and at J to 0 bases, leaving 9 bases not matched to a gene. In germline, CDR1 is SGHRS, CDR2 YFSETQ. This CDR3 is CASSPTGTRSSYEQYF. The CDR3 DNA follows: TGCGCCAGCAGCCCCACGGGGACTAGGAGCTCCTACGAGCAGTACTTC.

The CDR3 DNA follows: TGTGCAAGTCGCTTAGCGTACAAGTCAACCCTCCACTTT. Amino acid sequence: CASRLAYKSTLHF. The chain carries TRBV12-2 and TRBJ1-6; the table names TRBD1, a call not compared with the DNA. TRBV12-2 is marked as a pseudogene. The CDR3 consists of 13 residues.

The chain links TRBV6-5 to TRBJ2-5, with 8 bases that match TRBD1. The CDR3 runs 15 residues. V was clipped by 2 bases and J by 5 bases; unmatched bases: 7. Germline V gene lookup returns CDR1 MNHEY and CDR2 SVGAGI. The CDR3 DNA reads as TGTGCCAGCAGTTACGGAACAGGGGGTTTGGAGACCCAGTACTTC. It translates to CASSYGTGGLETQYF.

The V and J genes are TRBV19 and TRBJ1-2; a weak D match, TRBD1 (5 bases). V was trimmed by 3 bases and J by 7 bases, leaving 18 bases between them. Germline V gives CDR1 LNHDA, CDR2 SQIVND (reference sequence). This CDR3 has 15 residues. As DNA, the CDR3 is TGTGCCAGTAGTATTTCCGGTACGCGGGGCTCTGGCTACACCTTC. Protein product: CASSISGTRGSGYTF.

Comments on this clone: A read error may account for a junction end that differs from germline. This rearrangement joins TRBV2 to TRBJ1-1; 9 bases fit TRBD1. The germline V gene has CDR1 SNHLY and CDR2 FYNNEI. This CDR3 has 12 residues. CDR3 in amino acids: CASSDRDREVFF. The CDR3 DNA follows: TGTGCCAGCAGCGACCGGGACAGGGAAGTTTTCTTT.

The J gene is TRBJ2-7, the V gene TRBV9, with 10 bases aligning to TRBD1. Germline V gives CDR1 SGDLS, CDR2 YYNGEE. V shed 4 bases and J 5 bases; nucleotides not matched to a gene: 6. The CDR3 contains 14 residues. The CDR3 DNA is TGTGCCAGCAGCCCACGGACAGGGGGAAACGAGCAGTACTTC. It specifies CASSPRTGGNEQYF.

This clone was picked up one time. The chain uses TRBV5-6 and TRBJ2-7; the D gene is possibly TRBD1 (5 bases). There are 14 residues in the CDR3. Germline values: CDR1 SGHDT, CDR2 YYEEEE. V was clipped by 0 bases and J by 3 bases, with 10 bases between them. The CDR3 sequence is CASSLDQGIYEQYF. CDR3 in DNA: TGTGCCAGCAGCTTGGATCAGGGTATCTACGAGCAGTACTTC.

The rearrangement uses TRBV4-1 and TRBJ1-5, with no clear D. Trimming cost V 1 base and J 6 bases, with 10 bases left between them. CDR3 length: 14 residues. Germline CDR1 and CDR2: MGHRA and YSYEKL. CDR3 coding DNA: TGCGCCAGCAGCCAAGTCTTACGAAGTCAGCCCCAGCATTTT. It is translated as CASSQVLRSQPQHF.

The CDR3 sequence is CASSDQGPGREQYF. CDR3 DNA: TGCGCCAGCAGTGACCAGGGGCCGGGGCGCGAGCAGTACTTC. J is TRBJ2-7 and V is TRBV10-2; weak D call: TRBD1 (6 bases). Trimming cost V 3 bases and J 6 bases, with 15 bases left between them. The germline gives CDR1 WSHSY, CDR2 SAAADI. The CDR3 covers 14 residues.

This clone has only one observation. This chain uses TRBV29-1 with TRBJ2-1; D uncertain. This CDR3 spans 16 amino acids. V was trimmed by 2 bases and J by 0 bases, leaving 14 bases between them. Germline CDR1 reads SQVTM; CDR2 reads ANQGSEA. This CDR3 reads CSVETSDGSSYNEQFF. CDR3 in DNA: TGCAGCGTTGAAACCTCTGACGGAAGCTCCTACAATGAGCAGTTCTTC.

This rearrangement joins TRBV5-1 to TRBJ2-5; 9 bases fit TRBD1. This CDR3 comprises 14 residues. Per germline, CDR1 SGHRS and CDR2 YFSETQ. Unmatched junction bases numbered 3, after V lost 4 bases and J lost 2 bases. The CDR3 sequence: CASSKGQGQETQYF. CDR3 bases: TGCGCCAGCAGCAAAGGACAGGGGCAAGAGACCCAGTACTTC.

The CDR3 DNA follows: TGTGCCAGCAGTGAAGACAGGGACACCGGGGAGCTGTTTTTT. Translated: CASSEDRDTGELFF. The chain carries TRBV2 and TRBJ2-2; D is possibly TRBD1 (6 bases). Trimming stripped 1 base from V and 3 bases from J, with 6 bases between. The V gene's germline CDR1 is SNHLY and CDR2 FYNNEI. The CDR3 length is 14 residues. Together with reference TRBV2 and TRBJ2-2, the CDR3 gives the full variable domain: EPEVTQTPSHQVTQMGQEVILRCVPISNHLYFYWYRQILGQKVEFLVSFYNNEISEKSEIFDDQFSVERPDGSNFTLKIRSTKLEDSAMYFCASSEDRDTGELFFGEGSRLTVL.

V usage is TRBV4-1 and J usage is TRBJ1-2; tentatively, D is TRBD1 (6 bases). CDR1 and CDR2 from the germline V gene are MGHRA and YSYEKL. This CDR3 comprises 14 residues. Trimming took off 4 bases at V and 5 bases at J, with 14 bases between the two ends. This CDR3 is CASSLSRTDYGYTF. DNA for the CDR3: TGCGCCAGCAGCCTATCGCGGACAGATTATGGCTACACCTTC.

V gene TRBV5-1 combines with J gene TRBJ2-4; no firm D call. Trimming stripped 0 bases from V and 7 bases from J, with 8 bases between. The CDR3 length is 13 residues. Germline lookup yields CDR1 SGHRS and CDR2 YFSETQ. The CDR3 region has the DNA TGCGCCAGCAGCTTGGGCTTTGGGAACATTCAGTACTTC. Translating it yields CASSLGFGNIQYF.

The chain employs TRBV5-1 and TRBJ1-1; D is undetermined. V lost 0 bases and J 1 base, leaving 13 bases between the germline ends. Germline V gene sequence: CDR1 SGHRS, CDR2 YFSETQ. CDR3 size: 16 residues. The CDR3 sequence is CASSLGTNTQNTEAFF. In DNA, the CDR3 is TGCGCCAGCAGCTTGGGTACGAACACCCAGAACACTGAAGCTTTCTTT.

V and J are TRBV5-1 and TRBJ1-1; TRBD1 agrees at 8 bases. Trimming at V came to 2 bases and at J to 5 bases, leaving 5 bases not matched to a gene. The CDR3 consists of 14 residues. Looked up from germline, CDR1 is SGHRS and CDR2 is YFSETQ. CDR3 sequence reads: CASSFRTGRTEAFF. The CDR3 region has the DNA TGCGCCAGCAGCTTTCGGACAGGGAGGACTGAAGCTTTCTTT.

The V gene is TRBV5-4, the J gene TRBJ2-2; 7 nucleotides match TRBD1. Losses at the gene ends were 3 bases for V and 3 bases for J; bases not matched to a gene: 8. CDR3 length: 16 amino acids. Germline V gene lookup returns CDR1 SGHNT and CDR2 YYREEE (reference sequence). The CDR3 spells CASSSGRDRDTGELFF. CDR3 sequence (DNA): TGTGCCAGCAGCTCAGGCCGGGACAGAGACACCGGGGAGCTGTTTTTT.

The rearrangement uses TRBV2 and TRBJ2-5, with D possibly being TRBD2 (5 bases). The CDR3 totals 14 residues. Germline V gene sequence: CDR1 SNHLY, CDR2 FYNNEI. Trimming removed 7 bases from V and 1 base from J, with 13 bases in between. CDR3 nucleotides: TGTGCCAGCACCCAGGACGGACTCCAAGAGACCCAGTACTTC. It encodes CASTQDGLQETQYF.

Remarks on this clone: The same CDR3 is also encoded by other DNA sequences in this sample. The J gene is TRBJ2-7, the V gene TRBV27; perhaps TRBD1 as D (7 bases). CDR1 and CDR2 (germline): MNHEY, SMNVEV (reference sequence). Trimming removed 5 bases from V and 3 bases from J, with 17 bases in between. The CDR3 totals 15 residues. CDR3 residues: CASSTDRAGSYEQYF. DNA of the CDR3: TGTGCCAGCAGTACCGACAGGGCGGGAAGCTACGAGCAGTACTTC.

The genes are TRBV5-8 and TRBJ2-3; 15 positions agree with TRBD2. The junction had 6 bases not matched to a gene; V was cut back by 0 bases and J by 4 bases. This CDR3 has 18 amino acids. The germline V gene has CDR1 SGHTS and CDR2 YDEGEE. For the CDR3, the DNA is TGTGCCAGCAGCTTGGGGACTAGCGGGAGGGCCGGGGCAGATACGCAGTATTTT. It encodes CASSLGTSGRAGADTQYF.

The chain joins TRBV19 to TRBJ2-2; D could derive from TRBD1 or TRBD2 (5 bases each). Per germline, CDR1 LNHDA and CDR2 SQIVND (reference sequence). V shed 1 base and J shed 0 bases, with 9 bases lying between them. This CDR3 has 16 residues. The CDR3 DNA follows: TGTGCCAGTAGTATAGGGGGACCGACGAACACCGGGGAGCTGTTTTTT. Protein product: CASSIGGPTNTGELFF.

The V and J genes are TRBV28 and TRBJ2-1, with 11 positions matching TRBD2. The length of the CDR3 is 15 residues. Germline CDR1 and CDR2: MDHEN and SYDVKM. The junction had 5 bases not matched to a gene; V was cut back by 7 bases and J by 3 bases. The CDR3 spells CASTTSGIFYNEQFF. CDR3 DNA: TGTGCCAGCACGACTAGCGGGATTTTCTACAATGAGCAGTTCTTC.

Of note for this clone: The same CDR3 arises from other DNA sequences in this sample as well. J is TRBJ2-7 and V is TRBV27; 10 nucleotides line up with TRBD2. J lost 3 bases, V lost 2 bases, and 4 bases had no gene match. Germline V gene sequence: CDR1 MNHEY, CDR2 SMNVEV (reference sequence). The CDR3 is 15 residues long. CDR3 nucleotide sequence: TGTGCCAGCAGTTTAGTGGGACTAGCGAGCTACGAGCAGTACTTC. This gives the protein CASSLVGLASYEQYF.

V gene TRBV11-2 combines with J gene TRBJ2-3; 11 bases are shared with TRBD2. The germline gives CDR1 SGHAT, CDR2 FQNNGV. V was clipped by 7 bases and J by 4 bases; unmatched bases: 7. CDR3 length equals 15 residues. The CDR3 nucleotides are TGTGCCAGCAACCACATAGCGGGAGGGGCAGATACGCAGTATTTT. It specifies CASNHIAGGADTQYF.

The chain has TRBV28 and TRBJ1-6; D ambiguous. Germline CDR1 reads MDHEN; CDR2 reads SYDVKM. The CDR3 has 13 amino acids. V was cut by 5 bases and J by 10 bases, with 12 bases left in between. CDR3 residues: CASSPPLWSPLHF. CDR3 DNA: TGTGCCAGCAGTCCCCCTTTATGGTCACCCCTCCACTTT.

The gene calls are TRBV28 and TRBJ1-2; D possibly corresponds to TRBD1 (5 bases). The CDR3 loop spans 16 amino acids. Germline V lookup: CDR1 MDHEN, CDR2 SYDVKM. V shed 6 bases and J shed 4 bases, with 21 bases lying between them. The CDR3 sequence: CASSSSKTRVGYGYTF. The CDR3 DNA reads as TGTGCCAGCAGCAGCAGTAAAACCAGGGTTGGCTATGGCTACACCTTC.

CDR3 sequence: CASSFPDRSFSEAFF. Written as DNA, the CDR3 is TGTGCCAGCAGCTTCCCCGACAGGTCATTCAGTGAAGCTTTCTTT. The chain is built from TRBV5-4 and TRBJ1-1; a possible D gene is TRBD1 (6 bases). This CDR3 has 15 amino acids. Germline V gene lookup returns CDR1 SGHNT and CDR2 YYREEE (reference sequence). Trimming took 2 bases from V and 7 from J, leaving 18 bases between them.

This sequence joins TRBV7-2 and TRBJ1-1, with D possibly matching TRBD1 (6 bases). Germline-derived CDR1 and CDR2 are SGHTA and FQGNSA. Trimming left V 6 bases short and J 0 bases short, with 20 bases between. CDR3 length: 17 residues. This CDR3 reads CASRLGYGTLLNTEAFF. CDR3 DNA: TGTGCCAGCAGATTGGGATACGGGACACTCCTGAACACTGAAGCTTTCTTT.

The chain recombines TRBV28 with TRBJ2-6, with 7 bases matching TRBD1. CDR1 MDHEN and CDR2 SYDVKM come from the germline V gene. This CDR3 spans 17 amino acids. V lost 2 bases, J lost 4 bases, and 8 bases stayed unmatched. CDR3 protein: CASSLNRGSTGANVLTF. CDR3 coding DNA: TGTGCCAGCAGTTTAAACAGGGGTAGTACAGGGGCCAACGTCCTGACTTTC.

V and J are TRBV28 and TRBJ1-5; a possible D gene is TRBD1 (6 bases). The CDR3 contains 13 residues. Germline lookup yields CDR1 MDHEN and CDR2 SYDVKM. V gave up 8 bases and J gave up 5 bases, with 13 bases separating them. As DNA, the CDR3 is TGTGCCAGCCGGGGCAGGGGATATCAGCCCCAGCATTTT. It specifies CASRGRGYQPQHF.

As for this clone: The same CDR3 can be traced to other DNA sequences in this sample. The chain couples TRBV9 to TRBJ1-1; D perhaps matches TRBD1 (5 bases). CDR1 is SGDLS, CDR2 YYNGEE, per germline. The CDR3 has 15 residues. V lost 2 bases, J lost 0 bases, and 11 bases lay in between. CDR3 coding DNA: TGTGCCAGCAGCGTCGAAGGACATTTGAACACTGAAGCTTTCTTT. Its protein is CASSVEGHLNTEAFF.